This TCR beta chain emerged from a study of blood T cell repertoires in COVID-19. Clones were read by immunoSEQ multiplex PCR, and TCRdb kept only the in-frame ones, dropping some. The table shows fewer than 200,000 clones, with nearly 80% occurring only once. Germline loops: CDR1 LGHDT, CDR2 YNNKEL (reference sequence). The CDR3 spans 15 residues. V lost 1 base, J lost 3 bases, and 6 bases stayed unmatched. The sequencing input was peripheral blood. The genes are TRBV3-1 (or the pseudogene TRBV3-2) and TRBJ2-7, with 7 bases fitting TRBD2. This clonotype was obtained from a woman in her 70s with acute or convalescent COVID-19. The CDR3 DNA is TGTGCCAGCAGCCAAGGGGCGGGAGCGATCTACGAGCAGTACTTC. This encodes CASSQGAGAIYEQYF.